This T cell receptor beta chain was identified during a study of Graves' ophthalmopathy and Graves' hyperthyroidism. If patients had other autoimmune diseases, uncontrolled infections, pregnancy or lactation, they were excluded. Study findings and constraints: Most thyroid clonotypes expanded beyond 0.001 frequency were also found in blood. Built on 13 signatures, a model told ophthalmopathy apart from stable hyperthyroidism with approximately 91% sensitivity and around 80% specificity. The model flagged ophthalmopathy progression at around 70% sensitivity and under 75% specificity.

Ten or more counts support this clonotype. The antigen remains undetermined. This CDR3 spans 14 amino acids. Trimming cost V 1 base and J 4 bases, with 14 bases left between them. The V gene's germline CDR1 is DFQATT and CDR2 SNEGSKA (reference sequence). TCR beta CDR3 regions were amplified from RNA transcripts. An initial RT-PCR round employing HTBI primers preceded a second-round multiplex PCR. TCRdb redid the calling of the multiplex PCR reads with MiXCR, one entry per CDR3 protein. This sample yields 200,000 to 250,000 distinct CDR3 sequences, of which 20% to 25% are seen a single time; roughly 40% belongs to the top ten.

This TCR was recovered from a woman between 45 and 60 years old with Graves' ophthalmopathy. The chain has TRBV20-1 and TRBJ2-7, with D possibly being TRBD2 (6 bases). The specimen sequenced was peripheral blood. CDR3 in DNA: TGCAGTGCTAGAGGGGCTCCGGGGGTATACGAGCAGTACTTC. It yields the protein CSARGAPGVYEQYF.